This TCR beta chain was identified during a study of blood T cell repertoires in COVID-19. Study context: The origin of the acute and convalescent COVID-19 samples was the United States, Italy and Spain. PBMCs, B-cell-depleted T cells, or T cells were the source of the cDNA or gDNA that made up the material.

As processed by the authors: Amplified reference gene primers provided the basis for estimating nucleated cell counts. Profiling relied on immunoSEQ multiplex PCR, and the TCRdb table lists in-frame clones only, not all of them. The V and J calls and clone size were taken over from that table, and D and trimming were inferred from the DNA. Of approximately 290,000 clones listed, around 89% are singletons. V was pared by 5 bases and J by 5 bases, with 10 bases of the junction left unmatched. The CDR3 covers 15 residues. Germline V lookup: CDR1 LGHDT, CDR2 YNNKEL (reference sequence). The chain employs TRBV3-1 (or the pseudogene TRBV3-2) and TRBJ1-2; TRBD1 aligns across 8 bases. The sample consisted of peripheral blood. The receptor comes from a man aged 30 to 39 with acute or convalescent COVID-19. The CDR3 is CASSSRGTGFYGYTF. CDR3 sequence (DNA): TGTGCCAGCAGCTCCAGAGGGACAGGCTTTTATGGCTACACCTTC.